This T cell receptor beta chain was recorded in a study of blood T cell repertoires in COVID-19. Looking at the study overall: The United States, Italy and Spain provided the acute and convalescent COVID-19 samples. PBMCs, B-cell-depleted T cells, or T cells provided the cDNA or gDNA that made up the material.

Authors' data handling: Estimation of nucleated cell counts was performed using reference gene primer amplification. Measured with immunoSEQ multiplex PCR; TCRdb has only the in-frame clones, and not every one. V and J calls and clone size are given by that table; D and trimming were obtained from the DNA. The sample lists around 40,000 clones, roughly nine tenths occurring once. This clonotype originated in a woman in her 30s in a cohort sampled during active COVID-19. Input material: peripheral blood.

The CDR3 reads CASSRQRGEGTEAFF. The CDR3 coding sequence is TGTGCCAGCAGCCGTCAGCGGGGCGAGGGCACTGAAGCTTTCTTT. The chain links TRBV5-4 to TRBJ1-1, with D tentatively TRBD1 (5 bases). This CDR3 spans 15 amino acids. The germline CDR1 and CDR2 sequences are SGHNT and YYREEE (reference sequence). V was shortened by 4 bases and J by 4 bases, with 17 bases between the two germline ends. The full variable domain, in which reference TRBV5-4 and TRBJ1-1 provide the parts outside the CDR3, is ETGVTQSPTHLIKTRGQQVTLRCSSQSGHNTVSWYQQALGQGPQFIFQYYREEENGRGNFPPRFSGLQFPNYSSELNVNALELDDSALYLCASSRQRGEGTEAFFGQGTRLTVV.